The 27 T cell receptor beta chains presented below share a single source sample, sequenced in a study of OX40 agonist ivuxolimab in advanced cancers. Assay used: immunoSEQ multiplex PCR; TCRdb lists only in-frame clones, some missing. In the table there are about 75,000 clones, around 87% of which are singletons. The source material was CD4+ or CD8+ T cells sorted from blood, sampled in a trial of the OX40 agonist ivuxolimab. The receptor set was obtained from an adult with an advanced solid tumor such as melanoma, head and neck, liver or kidney cancer.

The chain uses TRBV5-5 and TRBJ1-3; 8 bases match TRBD1. This CDR3 contains 18 residues. Trimming took 0 bases from V and 1 from J; bases not matched to a gene: 9. Germline loops: CDR1 SGHKS, CDR2 YYEKEE (reference sequence). The CDR3 DNA is TGTGCCAGCAGCTTGGGGACAGGGTTTGTAGGATCTGGAAACACCATATATTTT. Its translation: CASSLGTGFVGSGNTIYF.

The table lists this clone with a few counts. The chain combines TRBV29-1 with TRBJ1-1; D unresolved. Germline V gene data show CDR1 as SQVTM and CDR2 as ANQGSEA. V shed 7 bases and J shed 3 bases, with 12 bases lying between them. The length of the CDR3 is 12 residues. CDR3 loop: CSATEGHTEAFF. DNA of the CDR3: TGCAGCGCTACTGAGGGCCACACTGAAGCTTTCTTT.

The chain has TRBV21-1 and TRBJ2-1; the table's D call, TRBD1, has no DNA check behind it. TRBV21-1 is an annotated pseudogene. CDR3 length: 15 residues. Written as DNA, the CDR3 is TGTGCCAGCACCGCCGGCCGGCAGGGGGCCAATGAGCAGTTCTTC. Translated, it gives CASTAGRQGANEQFF.

The chain combines TRBV5-1 with TRBJ1-2; 7 bases align to TRBD1. V lost 4 bases, J lost 2 bases, and 8 bases stayed unmatched. Germline V gene lookup returns CDR1 SGHRS and CDR2 YFSETQ. CDR3 length: 15 residues. The DNA of the CDR3 is TGCGCCAGCAGCCCACCCGGGGGACAGAACTATGGCTACACCTTC. Translating it yields CASSPPGGQNYGYTF.

The chain couples TRBV30 to TRBJ2-1; 10 nucleotides match TRBD1. V was clipped by 1 base and J by 8 bases; unmatched bases: 5. The germline gives CDR1 GTSNPN, CDR2 SVGIG (reference sequence). The CDR3 totals 14 residues. For the CDR3, the DNA is TGTGCCTGGAGTGGTTTGACAGGGGGCCATGAGCAGTTCTTC. It specifies CAWSGLTGGHEQFF.

The chain combines TRBV19 with TRBJ2-7; no definite D call. CDR3 length equals 14 residues. The germline gives CDR1 LNHDA, CDR2 SQIVND (reference sequence). V lost 5 bases and J 7 bases, leaving 18 bases between the germline ends. CDR3 DNA sequence: TGTGCCAGTAGTCGTGGTCTTAACCCTTGGGAGCAGTACTTC. This sequence encodes CASSRGLNPWEQYF.

This clone was counted only a few times. The chain recombines TRBV9 with TRBJ1-3; D perhaps matches TRBD1 (5 bases). The CDR3 length is 15 residues. Germline CDR1 is SGDLS and CDR2 is YYNGEE. Trimming shortened V by 0 bases and J by 3 bases, and 10 bases separated the two germline ends. The CDR3 protein is CASSVEGNRGNTIYF. CDR3 in DNA: TGTGCCAGCAGCGTAGAGGGGAACCGTGGAAACACCATATATTTT.

The chain uses TRBV6-5 and TRBJ2-2, with a tentative D call TRBD2 (5 bases). V was shortened by 6 bases and J by 4 bases, with 12 bases between the two germline ends. Germline-derived CDR1 and CDR2 are MNHEY and SVGAGI. CDR3 size: 14 residues. CDR3 in DNA: TGTGCCAGCAGCCGGGATCGTCCCACCGGGGAGCTGTTTTTT. As protein: CASSRDRPTGELFF.

V gene TRBV11-2 combines with J gene TRBJ2-1; D unclear. V was trimmed by 0 bases and J by 0 bases, leaving 9 bases between them. CDR3 length equals 16 residues. The germline gives CDR1 SGHAT, CDR2 FQNNGV. In DNA, the CDR3 is TGTGCCAGCAGCTTAGAACGGCTCAGCTCCTACAATGAGCAGTTCTTC. Its translation: CASSLERLSSYNEQFF.

The gene calls are TRBV5-1 and TRBJ1-2, with D possibly matching TRBD1 (5 bases). V lost 0 bases, J lost 2 bases, and 11 bases lay in between. The CDR3 extends over 15 amino acids. Germline V gene data show CDR1 as SGHRS and CDR2 as YFSETQ. The CDR3 loop is CASSLAGTVNYGYTF. CDR3 sequence (DNA): TGCGCCAGCAGCTTGGCCGGGACGGTAAACTATGGCTACACCTTC. Combining the CDR3 with reference TRBV5-1 and TRBJ1-2 gives the whole variable domain KAGVTQTPRYLIKTRGQQVTLSCSPISGHRSVSWYQQTPGQGLQFLFEYFSETQRNKGNFPGRFSGRQFSNSRSEMNVSTLELGDSALYLCASSLAGTVNYGYTFGSGTRLTVV.

V gene TRBV4-2 combines with J gene TRBJ2-1; TRBD1 matches 9 bases. Trimming cost V 4 bases and J 6 bases; bases outside gene matches: 7. CDR3 length: 15 residues. Per the germline V gene, CDR1 is LGHNA and CDR2 is YNFKEQ. CDR3 protein: CASSPRQGEVNEQFF. CDR3 coding DNA: TGTGCCAGCAGCCCCCGACAGGGGGAGGTCAATGAGCAGTTCTTC.

J is TRBJ2-2 and V is TRBV19; no firm D call. Trimming removed 5 bases from V and 6 bases from J, with 10 bases in between. Germline V gene sequence: CDR1 LNHDA, CDR2 SQIVND (reference sequence). The CDR3 contains 13 residues. The CDR3 here is CASSSSLSGELFF. The CDR3 nucleotides read TGTGCCAGTAGTTCCTCCTTATCCGGGGAGCTGTTTTTT. The variable domain in full, completed from reference TRBV19 and TRBJ2-2, reads DGGITQSPKYLFRKEGQNVTLSCEQNLNHDAMYWYRQDPGQGLRLIYYSQIVNDFQKGDIAEGYSVSREKKESFPLTVTSAQKNPTAFYLCASSSSLSGELFFGEGSRLTVL.

V gene TRBV27 combines with J gene TRBJ1-2; D is possibly TRBD1 (6 bases). Germline lookup yields CDR1 MNHEY and CDR2 SMNVEV (reference sequence). This CDR3 region has 14 residues. V was pared by 2 bases and J by 4 bases, with 11 bases between. DNA for the CDR3: TGTGCCAGCAGTTTAAGAGGGGGTAGCTATGGCTACACCTTC. The encoded protein is CASSLRGGSYGYTF.

The rearrangement joins TRBV28 to TRBJ1-1; the match to TRBD1 covers 8 bases. Germline CDR1 and CDR2: MDHEN and SYDVKM. The CDR3 has 13 residues. V lost 6 bases, J lost 7 bases, and 7 bases stayed unmatched. The CDR3 DNA sequence: TGTGCCAGCAGGAAATCGGACAGGGTTGAAGCTTTCTTT. Translation gives CASRKSDRVEAFF.

The V and J genes are TRBV11-2 and TRBJ2-5; 9 nucleotides align to TRBD2. The tail of the sequence fits TRBJ2-7 better, so the J call may be wrong. This CDR3 is 14 amino acids long. The germline gives CDR1 SGHAT, CDR2 FQNNGV. CDR3 region: CASSWSSGAYEQYF. The DNA of the CDR3 is TGTGCCAGCAGCTGGTCTAGCGGGGCCTACGAGCAGTACTTC.

The rearrangement joins TRBV6-5 to TRBJ2-7, with TRBD1 matching over 10 bases. Germline lookup yields CDR1 MNHEY and CDR2 SVGAGI. The CDR3 is 14 amino acids. The trim removed 5 bases at V and 3 bases at J, leaving 4 bases unmatched. The CDR3 region is CASSLRDRGYEQYF. CDR3 in DNA: TGTGCCAGCAGTCTCCGGGACAGGGGCTACGAGCAGTACTTC.

The rearrangement joins TRBV11-2 to TRBJ1-4; D is possibly TRBD1 (5 bases). The CDR3 is made up of 14 amino acids. Germline V gives CDR1 SGHAT, CDR2 FQNNGV. The ends were cut back, 5 bases at V and 2 bases at J, with 9 bases in the middle. The CDR3, as DNA: TGTGCCAGCAGCCGAAGGGGTACTAATGAAAAACTGTTTTTT. Its translation: CASSRRGTNEKLFF. Complete variable domain (other parts from reference TRBV11-2 and TRBJ1-4): EAGVAQSPRYKIIEKRQSVAFWCNPISGHATLYWYQQILGQGPKLLIQFQNNGVVDDSQLPKDRFSAERLKGVDSTLKIQPAKLEDSAVYLCASSRRGTNEKLFFGSGTQLSVL.

The gene calls are TRBV7-9 and TRBJ1-5, with 7 bases identical to TRBD1. Germline values: CDR1 SEHNR, CDR2 FQNEAQ (reference sequence). Trimming took 5 bases from V and 3 from J; bases not matched to a gene: 4. The CDR3 contains 14 residues. CDR3 protein: CASSPDRNNQPQHF. As DNA, the CDR3 is TGTGCCAGCAGCCCGGACAGGAACAATCAGCCCCAGCATTTT.

This rearrangement joins TRBV7-6 to TRBJ2-7; tentative D call: TRBD2 (6 bases). Trimming left V 1 base short and J 7 bases short, with 17 bases between. CDR1 is SGHVS, CDR2 FNYEAQ, per germline. The CDR3 has 15 amino acids. CDR3 nucleotides: TGTGCCAGCAGCTTAGATTCGGGTCGGACTACGGAGCAGTACTTC. Residues: CASSLDSGRTTEQYF.

This chain connects TRBV7-6 to TRBJ2-7; weak D call: TRBD2 (5 bases). The V and J ends lost 5 bases and 4 bases respectively, with 12 bases between them. This CDR3 region has 13 residues. Germline-derived CDR1 and CDR2 are SGHVS and FNYEAQ. The CDR3 reads CASSPPGVYEQYF. The CDR3 nucleotides are TGTGCCAGCAGCCCACCCGGGGTGTACGAGCAGTACTTC.

The sample holds a few counts of this clone. The chain combines TRBV19 with TRBJ2-2; D uncertain. V lost 4 bases, J lost 8 bases, and 8 bases lay in between. Germline V gene data show CDR1 as LNHDA and CDR2 as SQIVND (reference sequence). There are 12 residues in the CDR3. CDR3 DNA sequence: TGTGCCAGTAGTACCTTCAGGGGGGAGCTGTTTTTT. Translated: CASSTFRGELFF.

The V gene is TRBV10-3, the J gene TRBJ1-2, with a weak D call TRBD1 (6 bases). Trimming left V 3 bases short and J 0 bases short, with 11 bases between. CDR1 ENHRY and CDR2 SYGVKD come from the germline V gene. The CDR3 runs to 15 residues. This chain's CDR3 is CAISDPGTSNYGYTF. CDR3 bases: TGTGCCATCAGTGATCCCGGGACATCTAACTATGGCTACACCTTC.

This chain uses TRBV2 with TRBJ2-2; D unclear. Trimming took off 3 bases at V and 7 bases at J, with 6 bases between the two ends. The CDR3 covers 12 residues. Germline V gene data show CDR1 as SNHLY and CDR2 as FYNNEI. Here the CDR3 reads CASSDDSGELFF. Here the CDR3 DNA reads TGTGCCAGCAGTGATGATAGCGGGGAGCTGTTTTTT.

V and J are TRBV6-5 and TRBJ1-6; the D gene is possibly TRBD1 (6 bases). V was trimmed by 0 bases and J by 3 bases, leaving 9 bases between them. The CDR3 is 16 amino acids. Germline CDR1 MNHEY, CDR2 SVGAGI. This chain's CDR3 is CASSYSGQSYNSPLHF. CDR3 in DNA: TGTGCCAGCAGTTACTCGGGACAAAGCTATAATTCACCCCTCCACTTT.

The chain carries TRBV27 and TRBJ2-7, with TRBD1 as a possible D gene (5 bases). CDR1 is MNHEY, CDR2 SMNVEV, per germline (reference sequence). The CDR3 is 16 amino acids. Trimming took 6 bases from V and 0 from J, leaving 18 bases between them. The CDR3 DNA sequence: TGTGCCAGCAGCCGAACAGGACGAGGCGGCTCCTACGAGCAGTACTTC. This translates into CASSRTGRGGSYEQYF.

The CDR3 region has the DNA TGTGCCTGGAGTGTAACCTACGAGCAGTACTTC. It codes for CAWSVTYEQYF. V usage is TRBV30 and J usage is TRBJ2-7; unclear D gene. The CDR3 sequence is 11 residues long. The V and J ends lost 0 bases and 2 bases respectively, with 2 bases between them. Germline assignment: CDR1 GTSNPN and CDR2 SVGIG (reference sequence).

The chain is built from TRBV9 and TRBJ1-3; 8 bases fit TRBD1. Germline V gives CDR1 SGDLS, CDR2 YYNGEE. CDR3 length: 16 residues. The trim removed 3 bases at V and 4 bases at J, leaving 9 bases unmatched. The CDR3 is CASSASTRGPGNTIYF. As DNA, the CDR3 is TGTGCCAGCAGCGCATCGACCAGGGGGCCAGGAAACACCATATATTTT.